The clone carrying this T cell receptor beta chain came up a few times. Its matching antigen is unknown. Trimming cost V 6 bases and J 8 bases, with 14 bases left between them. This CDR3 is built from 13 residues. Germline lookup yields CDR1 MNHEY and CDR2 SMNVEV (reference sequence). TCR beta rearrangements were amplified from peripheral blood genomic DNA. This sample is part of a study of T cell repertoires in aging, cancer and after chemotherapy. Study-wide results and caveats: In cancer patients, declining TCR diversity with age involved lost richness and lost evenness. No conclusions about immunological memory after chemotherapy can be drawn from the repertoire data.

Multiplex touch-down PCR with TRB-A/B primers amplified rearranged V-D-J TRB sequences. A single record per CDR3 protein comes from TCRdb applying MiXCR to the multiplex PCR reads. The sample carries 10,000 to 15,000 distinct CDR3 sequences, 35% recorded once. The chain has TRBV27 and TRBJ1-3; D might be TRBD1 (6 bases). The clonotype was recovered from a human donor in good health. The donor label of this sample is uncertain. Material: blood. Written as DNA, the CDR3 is TGTGCCAGCAGCAGAGGGGGTGGGGACACCATATATTTT. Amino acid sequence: CASSRGGGDTIYF.